The clone carrying this TCR beta chain has a single count. Antigen unknown. Adult donors, all healthy and HIV-negative, had no recent acute infections or vaccinations. TCRdb's table, derived via immunoSEQ multiplex PCR, lists solely in-frame clones and lacks some. The sample has a few million clones; roughly 92% are singletons. This specimen belongs to a study of shared clonotypes between healthy human individuals. Broader study findings: Depth was large, yet rarefaction showed that sorted-subset sequencing was incomplete.

V lost 2 bases and J 4 bases, leaving 10 bases between the germline ends. The germline V gene encodes CDR1 MNHEY and CDR2 SMNVEV (reference sequence). The CDR3 length is 14 residues. The sequence was obtained from a man younger than 30 in good health. Some clones in this sample may be carry-over from other donors' samples. This chain links TRBV27 with TRBJ2-3, with D unresolved. What was sequenced was naive CD4+ T cells from PBMCs. Indicated subset: CD45RA+ positively selected. The CDR3 loop reads CASSLMGSADTQYF. CDR3 DNA sequence: TGTGCCAGCAGTTTAATGGGGTCGGCAGATACGCAGTATTTT.